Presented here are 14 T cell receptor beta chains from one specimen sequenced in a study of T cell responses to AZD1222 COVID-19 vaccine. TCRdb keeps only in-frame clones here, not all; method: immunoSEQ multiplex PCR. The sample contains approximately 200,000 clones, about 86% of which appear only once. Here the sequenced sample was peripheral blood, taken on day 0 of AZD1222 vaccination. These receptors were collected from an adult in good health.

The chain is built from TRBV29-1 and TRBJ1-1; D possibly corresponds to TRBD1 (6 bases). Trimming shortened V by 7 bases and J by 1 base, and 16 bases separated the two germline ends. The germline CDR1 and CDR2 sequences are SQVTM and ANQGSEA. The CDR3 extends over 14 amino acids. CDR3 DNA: TGCAGCGGAATTAGCAGGGGCCCGAACACTGAAGCTTTCTTT. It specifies CSGISRGPNTEAFF.

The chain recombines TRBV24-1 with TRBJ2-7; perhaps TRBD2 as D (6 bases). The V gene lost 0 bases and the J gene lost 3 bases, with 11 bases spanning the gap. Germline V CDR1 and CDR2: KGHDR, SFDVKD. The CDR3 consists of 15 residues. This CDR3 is CATSDLQAGGYEQYF. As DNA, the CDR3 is TGTGCCACCAGTGATTTGCAGGCCGGGGGCTACGAGCAGTACTTC.

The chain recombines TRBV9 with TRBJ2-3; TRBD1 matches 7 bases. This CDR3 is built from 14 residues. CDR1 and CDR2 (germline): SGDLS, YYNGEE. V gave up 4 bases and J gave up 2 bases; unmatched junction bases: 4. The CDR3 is CASSRGQATDTQYF. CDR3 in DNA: TGTGCCAGCAGCCGAGGACAGGCCACAGATACGCAGTATTTT.

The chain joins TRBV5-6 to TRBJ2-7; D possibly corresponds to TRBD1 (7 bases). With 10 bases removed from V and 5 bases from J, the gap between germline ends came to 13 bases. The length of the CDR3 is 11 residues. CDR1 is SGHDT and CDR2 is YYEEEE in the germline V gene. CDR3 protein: CAPRGVHEQYF. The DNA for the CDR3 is TGTGCCCCCAGGGGGGTACACGAGCAGTACTTC.

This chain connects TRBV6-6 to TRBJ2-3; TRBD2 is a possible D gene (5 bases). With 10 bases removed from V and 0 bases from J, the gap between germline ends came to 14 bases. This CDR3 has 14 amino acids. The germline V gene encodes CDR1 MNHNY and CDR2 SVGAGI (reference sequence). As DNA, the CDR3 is TGTGCCACCCGAGGCGGGCCAAGCACAGATACGCAGTATTTT. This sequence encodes CATRGGPSTDTQYF.

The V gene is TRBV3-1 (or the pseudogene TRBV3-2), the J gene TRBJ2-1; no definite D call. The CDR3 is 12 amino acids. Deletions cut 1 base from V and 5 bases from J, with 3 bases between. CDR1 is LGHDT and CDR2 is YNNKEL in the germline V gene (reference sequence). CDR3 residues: CASSQGNNEQFF. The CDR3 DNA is TGTGCCAGCAGCCAAGGGAACAATGAGCAGTTCTTC.

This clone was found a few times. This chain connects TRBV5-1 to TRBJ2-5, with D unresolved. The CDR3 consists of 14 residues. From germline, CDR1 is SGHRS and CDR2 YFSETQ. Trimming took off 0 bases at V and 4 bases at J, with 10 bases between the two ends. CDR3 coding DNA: TGCGCCAGCAGCTTGGTTTCCAGGAGAGAGACCCAGTACTTC. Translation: CASSLVSRRETQYF.

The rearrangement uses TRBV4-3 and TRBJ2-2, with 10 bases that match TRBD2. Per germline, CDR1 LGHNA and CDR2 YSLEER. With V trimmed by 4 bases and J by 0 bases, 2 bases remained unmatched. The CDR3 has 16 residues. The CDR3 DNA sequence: TGCGCCAGCAGCCGAACTAGCGGGGCGAACACCGGGGAGCTGTTTTTT. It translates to CASSRTSGANTGELFF.

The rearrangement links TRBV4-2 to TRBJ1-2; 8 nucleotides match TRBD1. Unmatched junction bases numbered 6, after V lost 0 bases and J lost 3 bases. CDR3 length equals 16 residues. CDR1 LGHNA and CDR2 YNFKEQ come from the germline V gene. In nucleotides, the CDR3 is TGTGCCAGCAGCCAAGATCTAGTGGACAGGGACTATGGCTACACCTTC. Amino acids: CASSQDLVDRDYGYTF.

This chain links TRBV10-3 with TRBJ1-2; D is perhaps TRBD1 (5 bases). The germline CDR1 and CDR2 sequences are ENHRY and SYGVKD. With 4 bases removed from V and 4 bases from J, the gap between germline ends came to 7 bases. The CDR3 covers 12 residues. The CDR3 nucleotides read TGTGCCATCAGTGCGGACACCTATGGCTACACCTTC. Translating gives CAISADTYGYTF.

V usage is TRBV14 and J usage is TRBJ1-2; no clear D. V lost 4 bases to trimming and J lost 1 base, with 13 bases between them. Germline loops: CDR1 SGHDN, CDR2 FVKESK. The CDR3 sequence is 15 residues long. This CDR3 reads CASSPIHGLNYGYTF. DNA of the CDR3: TGTGCCAGCAGCCCAATTCACGGACTTAACTATGGCTACACCTTC.

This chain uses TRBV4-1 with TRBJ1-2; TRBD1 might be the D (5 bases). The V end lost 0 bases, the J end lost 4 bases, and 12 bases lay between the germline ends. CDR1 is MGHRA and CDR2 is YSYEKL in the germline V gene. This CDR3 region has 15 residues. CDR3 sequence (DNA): TGCGCCAGCAGCCAAGAATCCGGGGCGTTCTATGGCTACACCTTC. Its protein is CASSQESGAFYGYTF.

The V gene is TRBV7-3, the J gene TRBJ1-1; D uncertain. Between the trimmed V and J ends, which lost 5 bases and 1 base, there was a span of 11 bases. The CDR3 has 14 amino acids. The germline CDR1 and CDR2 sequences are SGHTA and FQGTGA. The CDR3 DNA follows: TGTGCCAGCAGCCCGACACCTCAGAACACTGAAGCTTTCTTT. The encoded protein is CASSPTPQNTEAFF.

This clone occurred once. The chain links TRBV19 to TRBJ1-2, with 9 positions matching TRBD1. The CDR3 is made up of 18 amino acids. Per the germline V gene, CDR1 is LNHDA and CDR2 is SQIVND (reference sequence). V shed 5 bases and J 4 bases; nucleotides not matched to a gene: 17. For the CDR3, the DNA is TGTGCCAGTAGTGAGCAGGGACAGGGCCGTCACCATCTCTATGGCTACACCTTC. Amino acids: CASSEQGQGRHHLYGYTF.